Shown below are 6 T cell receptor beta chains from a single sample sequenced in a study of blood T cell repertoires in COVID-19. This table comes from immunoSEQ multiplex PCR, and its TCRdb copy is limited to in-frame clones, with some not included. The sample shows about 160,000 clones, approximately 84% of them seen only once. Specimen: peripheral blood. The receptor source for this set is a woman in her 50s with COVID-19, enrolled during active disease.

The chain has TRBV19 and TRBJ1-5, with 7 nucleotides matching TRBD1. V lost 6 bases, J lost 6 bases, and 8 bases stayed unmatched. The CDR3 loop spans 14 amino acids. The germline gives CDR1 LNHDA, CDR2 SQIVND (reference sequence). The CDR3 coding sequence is TGTGCCAGTAGGGCAGGGGGGACGGGTCAGCCCCAGCATTTT. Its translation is CASRAGGTGQPQHF.

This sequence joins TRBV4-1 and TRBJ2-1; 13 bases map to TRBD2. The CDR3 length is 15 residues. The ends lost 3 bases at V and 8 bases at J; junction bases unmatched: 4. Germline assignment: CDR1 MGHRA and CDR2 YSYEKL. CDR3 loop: CASSHTSGGVDEQFF. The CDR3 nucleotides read TGCGCCAGCAGCCATACTAGCGGGGGGGTCGATGAGCAGTTCTTC.

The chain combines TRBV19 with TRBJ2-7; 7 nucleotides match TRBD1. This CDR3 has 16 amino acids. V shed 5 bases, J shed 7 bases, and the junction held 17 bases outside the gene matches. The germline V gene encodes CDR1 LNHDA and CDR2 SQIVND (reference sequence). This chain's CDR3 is CASSGPATGYSGEQYF. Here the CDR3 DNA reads TGTGCCAGTAGTGGCCCCGCGACAGGGTATTCGGGGGAGCAGTACTTC.

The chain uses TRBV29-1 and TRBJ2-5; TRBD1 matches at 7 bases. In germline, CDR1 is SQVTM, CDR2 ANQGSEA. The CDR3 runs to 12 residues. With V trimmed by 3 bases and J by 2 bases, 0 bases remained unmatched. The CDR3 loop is CSVDRGQETQYF. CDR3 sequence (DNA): TGCAGCGTTGACAGGGGGCAAGAGACCCAGTACTTC.

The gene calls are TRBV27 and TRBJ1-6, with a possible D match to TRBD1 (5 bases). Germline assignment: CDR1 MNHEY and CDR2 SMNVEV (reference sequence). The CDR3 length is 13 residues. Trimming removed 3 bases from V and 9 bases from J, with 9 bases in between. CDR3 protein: CASSFQGGSPLHF. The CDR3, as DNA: TGTGCCAGCAGTTTTCAGGGAGGTTCACCCCTCCACTTT.

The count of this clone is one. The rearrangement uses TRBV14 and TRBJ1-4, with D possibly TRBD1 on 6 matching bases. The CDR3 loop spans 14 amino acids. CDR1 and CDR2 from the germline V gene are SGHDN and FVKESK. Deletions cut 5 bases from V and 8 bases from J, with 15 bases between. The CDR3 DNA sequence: TGTGCCAGCAGCGTACAGGGAAGGGACGAAAAACTGTTTTTT. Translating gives CASSVQGRDEKLFF.